These T cell receptor beta chains were read from a single sample in a study of blood T cells in healthy people across ages. From the 5' RACE reads, TCRdb called clonotypes with MiXCR, one entry per CDR3 protein. The sample includes 1.5 million to 2 million distinct CDR3 sequences, just under 50% of them seen just once. Sequencing was carried out using blood. These receptors were taken from a woman aged 40 to 50 in good health. Each CDR3 is given with its conserved first and last residue. Each record gives: J gene, D gene, V gene, clone size, CDR3 protein, CDR3 DNA. D genes are given only for firm matches. Rows give clone size only sometimes, using once, few, many, or a class for an expanded clone.

TRBJ2-5	NA	TRBV10-3	few	CAISESGTGTETQYF	TGTGCCATCAGTGAGTCAGGGACTGGGACAGAGACCCAGTACTTC
TRBJ1-1	TRBD1	TRBV7-2	NA	CASSSYRGWTEAFF	TGTGCCAGCAGCTCCTACAGGGGTTGGACTGAAGCTTTCTTT
TRBJ2-3	NA	TRBV28	NA	CAIAPAADTQYF	TGTGCCATTGCGCCGGCCGCAGATACGCAGTATTTT
TRBJ1-1	TRBD1	TRBV29-1	few	CSVATTGQGTGEAFF	TGCAGCGTTGCAACCACCGGACAGGGGACTGGGGAAGCTTTCTTT
TRBJ1-4	TRBD1	TRBV5-1	NA	CASSLVGTGFTNEKLFF	TGCGCCAGCAGCTTGGTAGGGACAGGCTTCACTAATGAAAAACTGTTTTTT
TRBJ2-6	NA	TRBV7-2	few	CAGTGTRAPGANVLTF	TGTGCCGGAACCGGGACAAGGGCTCCTGGGGCCAACGTCCTGACTTTC
TRBJ2-7	NA	TRBV28	few	CATSGPGDEQYF	TGTGCCACCTCAGGCCCCGGTGACGAGCAGTACTTC
TRBJ2-1	NA	TRBV7-9	NA	CASSLAGLVTREHHNEQFF	TGTGCCAGCAGCTTAGCGGGTTTAGTGACCAGAGAGCACCACAATGAGCAGTTCTTC
TRBJ2-1	NA	TRBV4-3	few	CASSQERRGASSYNEQFF	TGCGCCAGCAGCCAAGAGAGGCGGGGTGCTAGCTCCTACAATGAGCAGTTCTTC
TRBJ2-3	NA	TRBV6-1	NA	CASSEGRRTDTQYF	TGTGCCAGCAGTGAAGGCAGACGCACAGATACGCAGTATTTT
TRBJ1-1	NA	TRBV27	NA	CASRTLSEIGAFF	TGTGCCAGCAGAACCCTCAGTGAGATAGGAGCTTTCTTT
TRBJ2-3	NA	TRBV4-3	NA	CASSQDPAGSTDTQYF	TGCGCCAGCAGCCAAGATCCGGCGGGATCTACAGATACGCAGTATTTT
TRBJ1-2	NA	TRBV6-5	few	CASRGLYGYTF	TGTGCCAGCCGAGGGCTCTATGGCTACACCTTC
TRBJ2-3	TRBD2	TRBV6-5	NA	CASSYSSGGGGYSTDTQYF	TGTGCCAGCAGTTACTCGAGCGGGGGGGGAGGCTATAGCACAGATACGCAGTATTTT
TRBJ2-5	NA	TRBV27	NA	CASSLSLGWGRETQYF	TGTGCCAGCAGTTTATCGCTAGGGTGGGGGAGAGAGACCCAGTACTTC
TRBJ1-5	TRBD1	TRBV20-1	once	CSARSPPGQGLNNQAQHF	TGCAGTGCTCGTAGTCCCCCGGGACAGGGTTTAAACAATCAGGCCCAGCATTTT
TRBJ2-7	NA	TRBV5-5	NA	CASSFNDKTRTYEQYF	TGTGCCAGCAGCTTCAACGACAAGACCCGTACCTACGAGCAGTACTTC
TRBJ2-1	TRBD1	TRBV5-5	few	CASSFQRQGAMPKQFF	TGTGCCAGCAGCTTTCAGAGACAGGGGGCTATGCCCAAGCAGTTCTTC
TRBJ2-3	NA	TRBV7-9	NA	CASGSDTQYF	TGTGCCAGCGGGTCAGATACGCAGTATTTT
TRBJ1-2	NA	TRBV15	few	CATSRVLGVGGYTF	TGTGCCACCAGCAGAGTTCTAGGGGTAGGGGGCTACACCTTC
TRBJ2-1	TRBD2	TRBV20-1	NA	CSARVEAGSSYNEQFF	TGCAGTGCTAGAGTCGAAGCGGGGAGCTCCTACAATGAGCAGTTCTTC
TRBJ2-6	NA	TRBV12-3/TRBV12-4	NA	CVSTLGSGANVLTF	TGTGTCAGCACTCTGGGATCTGGGGCCAACGTCCTGACTTTC
TRBJ2-6	NA	TRBV6-5	once	CASSYKMKGSSGANVLTF	TGTGCCAGCAGTTACAAGATGAAGGGAAGTTCTGGGGCCAACGTCCTGACTTTC
TRBJ2-3	NA	TRBV2	NA	CASPRRTRGSTQYF	TGTGCCAGTCCCAGGCGAACTAGGGGAAGTACGCAGTATTTT
TRBJ2-7	NA	TRBV5-1	NA	CASSLERFSYEQYF	TGCGCCAGCAGCTTGGAACGGTTCTCCTACGAGCAGTACTTC
TRBJ2-5	TRBD2	TRBV7-2	few	CASSLGLAGSSQETQYF	TGTGCCAGCAGCTTAGGGCTAGCGGGGTCCTCCCAAGAGACCCAGTACTTC
TRBJ2-1	TRBD2	TRBV5-6	NA	CASRASGGYNNEQFF	TGTGCCAGCAGGGCTAGCGGGGGCTACAACAATGAGCAGTTCTTC
TRBJ2-1	TRBD2	TRBV27	NA	CASSLFASGGAAEQFF	TGTGCCAGCAGTTTATTTGCTAGCGGGGGGGCCGCGGAGCAGTTCTTC
TRBJ2-7	NA	TRBV28	NA	CASSPIAYEQYF	TGTGCCAGCAGTCCCATTGCCTACGAGCAGTACTTC
TRBJ2-6	NA	TRBV4-2	few	CASSQESRAGANVLTF	TGTGCCAGCAGCCAAGAAAGCAGGGCTGGGGCCAACGTCCTGACTTTC
TRBJ2-3	TRBD1	TRBV5-1	few	CASSSGTGLNWDTQYF	TGCGCCAGCAGCTCCGGGACAGGATTGAACTGGGATACGCAGTATTTT
TRBJ2-5	NA	TRBV5-1	NA	CASSPLASSQETQYF	TGCGCCAGCAGTCCCCTCGCGAGCAGCCAAGAGACCCAGTACTTC
TRBJ1-2	NA	TRBV6-2/TRBV6-3	NA	CASSPEAVRSYYGYTF	TGTGCCAGCAGTCCGGAGGCGGTGAGGAGCTACTATGGCTACACCTTC
TRBJ2-5	TRBD1	TRBV11-1	NA	CASSLTGGSPWTKTQYF	TGTGCCAGCAGCTTGACAGGGGGAAGCCCATGGACGAAGACCCAGTACTTC
TRBJ2-1	TRBD2	TRBV7-9	NA	CASSFRAGGVSNEQFF	TGTGCCAGCAGCTTCAGAGCGGGGGGAGTAAGCAATGAGCAGTTCTTC
TRBJ2-3	TRBD2	TRBV5-1	many	CASSARLAGGADTQYF	TGCGCCAGCAGCGCTAGACTAGCGGGGGGGGCCGATACGCAGTATTTT
TRBJ1-4	NA	TRBV12-3/TRBV12-4	NA	CASSLAGRVEKLFF	TGTGCCAGCAGTTTAGCGGGGCGGGTCGAAAAACTGTTTTTT
TRBJ1-2	TRBD1	TRBV9	NA	CASSGTDRAYGYTF	TGTGCCAGCAGCGGGACGGACAGGGCCTATGGCTACACCTTC
TRBJ2-3	NA	TRBV4-3	NA	CASSQERTLEDTDTQYF	TGCGCCAGCAGCCAAGAAAGGACACTTGAAGACACAGATACGCAGTATTTT
TRBJ1-2	NA	TRBV25-1	NA	CASGHRSRCGYTF	TGTGCCAGCGGCCACAGGAGTCGCTGTGGCTACACCTTC
TRBJ2-5	NA	TRBV6-1	NA	CASARWRETQYF	TGTGCCAGCGCCCGGTGGAGAGAGACCCAGTACTTC
TRBJ2-3	NA	TRBV12-3/TRBV12-4	few	CASSLKAGGTDTQYF	TGTGCCAGCAGTTTGAAGGCAGGCGGGACAGATACGCAGTATTTT